This T cell receptor (beta chain) was found in a study of TIL therapy for anti-PD-1-resistant metastatic lung cancer. Study background: Patients had a median age of approximately 57 years (range roughly 35-80). The study, taken as a whole, reports: The baseline peripheral repertoire was partially replaced by infused TIL clonotypes that later decayed.

Per the germline V gene, CDR1 is KGHDR and CDR2 is SFDVKD. This CDR3 has 14 amino acids. The ends were cut back, 2 bases at V and 7 bases at J, with 14 bases in the middle. The immunoSEQ assay was v3. The assay was immunoSEQ multiplex PCR, and TCRdb's table has in-frame clones only and misses some. The data contain more than 55,000 clones, over 75% of them singletons. The sample's time point: pre-treatment sample, taken before nivolumab and TIL therapy. This clone turned up a few times. Its antigen remains unidentified. The source material was blood, sampled at baseline. The rearrangement uses TRBV24-1 and TRBJ2-7; D unresolved. This TCR derives from a person aged 25-85 years with non-small cell lung cancer. The CDR3 DNA sequence: TGTGCCACCAGTGATTCAGGACCCTTTCTGGAGCAGTACTTC. The encoded protein is CATSDSGPFLEQYF.